This T cell receptor beta chain was identified during a study of T-cell memory formation after mild COVID-19. Study summary: Each donor largely had its own TCR clusters. The study, taken as a whole, reports: A subset of responding clones appeared in pre-infection memory, suggesting cross-reactive memory joined. Clones which contracted sat mainly in CM and EM if CD4+, and in EMRA if CD8+.

For this clonotype: Its antigen remains unidentified.

Constant-segment primers were used for 5'RACE, and the resulting TCR alpha and TCR beta cDNA libraries carried sample barcodes and UMIs. TCRdb redid the calling of the 5' RACE reads with MiXCR, one entry per CDR3 protein. The table records 25,000 to 35,000 distinct CDR3 sequences, roughly 12% of them present only once. J lost 8 bases, V lost 1 base, and 5 bases had no gene match. CDR1 MGHRA and CDR2 YSYEKL come from the germline V gene. The CDR3 consists of 14 residues. Input material: PBMCs or a T cell subset sorted from them (not recorded which). J is TRBJ1-2 and V is TRBV4-1; TRBD1 agrees at 9 bases. This receptor was obtained from an adult woman who had mild COVID-19 (a few samples of this study predate the infection). Cell type and time point are not known. CDR3 DNA sequence: TGCGCCAGCAGCCAAGGGGACAGGGAGGGAGGCTACACCTTC. This translates into CASSQGDREGGYTF.